The 8 T cell receptor beta chains below come from one sample, sequenced in a study of blood T cell repertoires in COVID-19. The protocol was immunoSEQ multiplex PCR, while the TCRdb copy is restricted to in-frame clones and leaves out a portion. The sample lists hundreds of thousands of clones; nearly 90% were seen once. Sequencing used PBMCs or T cells enriched from blood (not recorded which). The receptor set was obtained from a woman aged 18-35 years with acute COVID-19.

J is TRBJ1-3 and V is TRBV7-2, with D hard to call. The CDR3 is 15 amino acids. Trimming removed 0 bases from V and 4 bases from J, with 10 bases in between. In germline, CDR1 is SGHTA, CDR2 FQGNSA. CDR3 in DNA: TGTGCCAGCAGCTTAGCGGTGGCACAGGGAAACACCATATATTTT. Its protein product is CASSLAVAQGNTIYF.

J is TRBJ2-1 and V is TRBV7-3, with a tentative D call TRBD1 (6 bases). Germline-derived CDR1 and CDR2 are SGHTA and FQGTGA. Deletions cut 3 bases from V and 4 bases from J, with 13 bases between. The CDR3 has 15 amino acids. The CDR3 DNA is TGTGCCAGCAGCTTTACTAGTAGGGGGTACAATGAGCAGTTCTTC. Encoded protein: CASSFTSRGYNEQFF.

The J gene is TRBJ2-3, the V gene TRBV28; D is ambiguous. Germline V gene sequence: CDR1 MDHEN, CDR2 SYDVKM. Trimming left V 4 bases short and J 7 bases short, with 21 bases between. The CDR3 runs to 16 residues. CDR3 DNA: TGTGCCAGCAGTTCCCTGACCTTGGGCTCGCGCAATACGCAGTATTTT. Its translation: CASSSLTLGSRNTQYF. Full variable domain (outside the CDR3, taken from reference TRBV28 and TRBJ2-3): DVKVTQSSRYLVKRTGEKVFLECVQDMDHENMFWYRQDPGLGLRLIYFSYDVKMKEKGDIPEGYSVSREKKERFSLILESASTNQTSMYLCASSSLTLGSRNTQYFGPGTRLTVL.

The CDR3 DNA follows: TGTGCCACCAGCACCAAAGGACTAGCGGGAGTCACCACCGGGGAGCTGTTTTTT. It yields the protein CATSTKGLAGVTTGELFF. The V call is TRBV15, the J call TRBJ2-2; 13 nucleotides agree with TRBD2. The CDR3 loop spans 18 amino acids. The trim removed 4 bases at V and 4 bases at J, leaving 9 bases unmatched. Germline V CDR1 and CDR2: LNHNV, YYDKDF (reference sequence).

The V gene is TRBV5-1, the J gene TRBJ2-1, with 8 bases that match TRBD1. This CDR3 is 15 amino acids long. V was clipped by 2 bases and J by 5 bases; unmatched bases: 6. Germline CDR1 is SGHRS and CDR2 is YFSETQ. In nucleotides, the CDR3 is TGCGCCAGCAGCTTCTTGGACAGGGCTGACAATGAGCAGTTCTTC. As protein: CASSFLDRADNEQFF.

This chain links TRBV20-1 with TRBJ1-4; 8 nucleotides align to TRBD1. Trimming took 3 bases from V and 6 from J; bases not matched to a gene: 6. This CDR3 spans 14 amino acids. Germline CDR1 reads DFQATT; CDR2 reads SNEGSKA (reference sequence). As DNA, the CDR3 is TGCAGTGCTAGTAAGGACAGGGTGTATGAAAAACTGTTTTTT. It codes for CSASKDRVYEKLFF.

The chain links TRBV30 to TRBJ2-1; possibly TRBD2 for D (6 bases). With 4 bases removed from V and 1 base from J, the gap between germline ends came to 11 bases. Per germline, CDR1 GTSNPN and CDR2 SVGIG (reference sequence). The CDR3 is 14 amino acids. The CDR3 DNA reads as TGTGCCTGGACTCGACTAGAATCCTACAATGAGCAGTTCTTC. It yields the protein CAWTRLESYNEQFF. Drawing the rest from reference TRBV30 and TRBJ2-1, the complete variable domain is SQTIHQWPATLVQPVGSPLSLECTVEGTSNPNLYWYRQAAGRGLQLLFYSVGIGQISSEVPQNLSASRPQDRQFILSSKKLLLSDSGFYLCAWTRLESYNEQFFGPGTRLTVL.

This clone has more than one count but fewer than ten. V usage is TRBV10-3 and J usage is TRBJ1-1; TRBD1 agrees at 7 bases. The V gene's germline CDR1 is ENHRY and CDR2 SYGVKD. The V and J ends lost 3 bases and 5 bases, in that order; junction bases with no gene match: 9. The CDR3 is 15 amino acids. CDR3 in amino acids: CAISDMTGSRTEAFF. CDR3 in DNA: TGTGCCATCAGTGACATGACAGGGAGTAGGACTGAAGCTTTCTTT.